Listed here are 5 T cell receptor beta chains from one sample, sequenced in a study of blood T cell repertoires in COVID-19. Only in-frame clones appear in the TCRdb table, and some are missing; sequencing was by immunoSEQ multiplex PCR. The sample yields about 100,000 clones, more than 70% seen once. Sequences were obtained from peripheral blood. The receptor set was obtained from a human donor in a cohort sampled during active COVID-19.

In DNA form, the CDR3 reads TGCGCCAGCAGCTTGGCCGGAGGGGATACGCAGTATTTT. Its protein product is CASSLAGGDTQYF. This chain joins TRBV5-1 and TRBJ2-3, with TRBD2 as a possible D gene (6 bases). The germline V and J ends were trimmed by 0 bases and 6 bases, with 8 bases remaining between them. This CDR3 is 13 amino acids long. Germline V gives CDR1 SGHRS, CDR2 YFSETQ.

The CDR3 region is CASRPPGGGGGYTF. The CDR3 nucleotides are TGTGCCAGCAGGCCCCCAGGGGGCGGAGGTGGCTACACCTTC. This rearrangement joins TRBV6-5 to TRBJ1-2; 8 bases fit TRBD1. CDR3 size: 14 residues. The V gene's germline CDR1 is MNHEY and CDR2 SVGAGI. V lost 6 bases, J lost 7 bases, and 10 bases stayed unmatched.

This clone was detected a few times. The chain is built from TRBV7-2 and TRBJ2-1, with TRBD2 matching over 9 bases. Unmatched junction bases numbered 6, after V lost 5 bases and J lost 4 bases. Germline CDR1 SGHTA, CDR2 FQGNSA. The CDR3 covers 15 residues. CDR3 protein: CASSPRTSAYNEQFF. The CDR3 DNA is TGTGCCAGCAGCCCCAGGACTAGCGCTTACAATGAGCAGTTCTTC.

The chain recombines TRBV2 with TRBJ2-5; 8 bases match TRBD2. V lost 7 bases, J lost 5 bases, and 0 bases stayed unmatched. CDR3 size: 11 residues. The germline gives CDR1 SNHLY, CDR2 FYNNEI. As DNA, the CDR3 is TGTGCCAGCACGGGGGGGGAGACCCAGTACTTC. Residues: CASTGGETQYF.

The chain recombines TRBV18 with TRBJ2-3; 11 nucleotides match TRBD2. With 0 bases clipped from V and 7 bases from J, the junction kept 6 bases outside the gene matches. The germline CDR1 and CDR2 sequences are KGHSH and LQKENI. This CDR3 region has 16 residues. CDR3 in DNA: TGTGCCAGCTCACCACCTAGCGGGGGGGCCAAAAATACGCAGTATTTT. Translation gives CASSPPSGGAKNTQYF.